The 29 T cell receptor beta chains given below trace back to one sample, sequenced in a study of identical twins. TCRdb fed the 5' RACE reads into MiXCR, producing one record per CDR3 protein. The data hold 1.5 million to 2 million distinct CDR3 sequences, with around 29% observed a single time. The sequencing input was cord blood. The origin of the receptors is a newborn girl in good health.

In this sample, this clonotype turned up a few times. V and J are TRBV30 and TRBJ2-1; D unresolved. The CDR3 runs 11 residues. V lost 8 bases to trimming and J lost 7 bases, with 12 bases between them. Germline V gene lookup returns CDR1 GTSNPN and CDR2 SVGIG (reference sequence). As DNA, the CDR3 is TGTGCCGGTCCGGGTCGGAATGAGCAGTTCTTC. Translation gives CAGPGRNEQFF.

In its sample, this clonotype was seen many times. The CDR3: CASSLGREQPQHF. Here the CDR3 DNA reads TGTGCCAGCAGCTTGGGGAGGGAACAGCCCCAGCATTTT. This chain joins TRBV5-8 and TRBJ1-5; D is ambiguous. Per the germline V gene, CDR1 is SGHTS and CDR2 is YDEGEE. There are 13 residues in the CDR3. The ends were cut back, 0 bases at V and 7 bases at J, with 8 bases in the middle.

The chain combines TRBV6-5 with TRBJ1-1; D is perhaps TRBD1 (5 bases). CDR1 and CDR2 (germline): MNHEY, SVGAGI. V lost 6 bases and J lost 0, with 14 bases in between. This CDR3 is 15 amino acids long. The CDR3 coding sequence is TGTGCCAGCAGAGCCCCCCAGGGCTTGAACACTGAAGCTTTCTTT. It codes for CASRAPQGLNTEAFF.

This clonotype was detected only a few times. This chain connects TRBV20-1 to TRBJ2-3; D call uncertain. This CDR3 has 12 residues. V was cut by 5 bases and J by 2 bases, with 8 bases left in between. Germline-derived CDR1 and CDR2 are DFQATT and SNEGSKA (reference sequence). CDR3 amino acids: CSALPLTDTQYF. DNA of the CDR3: TGCAGTGCTCTTCCACTCACAGATACGCAGTATTTT.

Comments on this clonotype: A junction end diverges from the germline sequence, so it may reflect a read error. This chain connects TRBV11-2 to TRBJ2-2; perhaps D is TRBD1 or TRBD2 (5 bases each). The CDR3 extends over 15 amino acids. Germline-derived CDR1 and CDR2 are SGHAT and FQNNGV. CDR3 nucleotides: TGTGCCTGCAGCCTAACCGGGGCGGTCACCGGGGAGCTGTTTTTT. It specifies CACSLTGAVTGELFF.

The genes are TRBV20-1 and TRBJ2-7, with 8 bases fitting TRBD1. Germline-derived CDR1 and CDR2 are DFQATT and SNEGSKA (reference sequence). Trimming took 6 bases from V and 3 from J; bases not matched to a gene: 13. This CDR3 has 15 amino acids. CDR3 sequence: CSAYFQGADYYEQYF. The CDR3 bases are TGCAGTGCCTACTTCCAGGGGGCTGACTACTACGAGCAGTACTTC.

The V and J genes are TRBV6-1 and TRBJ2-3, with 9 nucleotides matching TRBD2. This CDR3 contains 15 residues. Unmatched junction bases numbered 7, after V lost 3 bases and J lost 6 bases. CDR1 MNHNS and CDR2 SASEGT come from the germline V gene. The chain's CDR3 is CASSDFSGSADTQYF. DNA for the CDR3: TGTGCCAGCAGTGACTTTAGCGGGAGTGCGGATACGCAGTATTTT.

This chain's CDR3 is CSASAQTGTYGYTF. Written as DNA, the CDR3 is TGCAGTGCTAGTGCTCAGACAGGGACGTATGGCTACACCTTC. V is TRBV20-1 and J is TRBJ1-2; 7 bases map to TRBD1. Germline CDR1 DFQATT, CDR2 SNEGSKA (reference sequence). CDR3 length equals 14 residues. V trimming: 3 bases; J trimming: 5 bases; junction bases outside the gene matches: 9.

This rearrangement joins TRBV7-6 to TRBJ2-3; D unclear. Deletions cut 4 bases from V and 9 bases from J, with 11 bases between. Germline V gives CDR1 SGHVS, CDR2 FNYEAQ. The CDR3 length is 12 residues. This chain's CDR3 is CASSYQAQTQYF. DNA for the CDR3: TGTGCCAGCAGCTACCAGGCTCAGACGCAGTATTTT.

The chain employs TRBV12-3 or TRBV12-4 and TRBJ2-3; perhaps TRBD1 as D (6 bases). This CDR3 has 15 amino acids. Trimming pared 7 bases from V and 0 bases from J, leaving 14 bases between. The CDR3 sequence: CASTTDRISTDTQYF. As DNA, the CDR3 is TGTGCCAGCACCACCGACAGGATTAGCACAGATACGCAGTATTTT.

CDR3 residues: CASSNCGSPGTSGISYEQYF. For the CDR3, the DNA is TGTGCCAGCAGCAACTGCGGCAGCCCGGGGACTAGCGGGATTTCCTACGAGCAGTACTTC. V and J are TRBV21-1 and TRBJ2-7; the table names TRBD2, a call not compared with the DNA. TRBV21-1 is described as a pseudogene. The length of the CDR3 is 20 residues.

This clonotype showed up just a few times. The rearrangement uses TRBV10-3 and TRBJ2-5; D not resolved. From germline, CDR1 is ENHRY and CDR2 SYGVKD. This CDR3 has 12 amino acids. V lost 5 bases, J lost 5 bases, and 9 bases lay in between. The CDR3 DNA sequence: TGTGCCATCAGTCCTACTAAGGAGACCCAGTACTTC. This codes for CAISPTKETQYF.

The CDR3 loop reads CASSLDALYAGELFF. CDR3 nucleotide sequence: TGTGCCAGCAGCTTAGACGCCCTTTACGCCGGGGAGCTGTTTTTT. The chain carries TRBV7-8 and TRBJ2-2; D is undetermined. Germline V gives CDR1 SGHVS, CDR2 FQNEAQ. Trimming removed 1 base from V and 6 bases from J, with 12 bases in between. This CDR3 comprises 15 residues.

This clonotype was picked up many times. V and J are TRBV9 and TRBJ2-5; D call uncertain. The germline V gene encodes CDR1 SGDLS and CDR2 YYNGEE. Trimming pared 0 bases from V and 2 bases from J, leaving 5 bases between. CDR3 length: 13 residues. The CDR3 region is CASSVAPQETQYF. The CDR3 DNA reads TGTGCCAGCAGCGTAGCTCCACAAGAGACCCAGTACTTC.

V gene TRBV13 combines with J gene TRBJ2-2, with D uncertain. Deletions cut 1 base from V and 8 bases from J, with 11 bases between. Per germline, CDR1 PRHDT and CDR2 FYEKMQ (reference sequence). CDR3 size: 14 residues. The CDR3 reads CASSLEGVSGELFF. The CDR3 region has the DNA TGTGCCAGCAGCTTAGAAGGAGTATCTGGGGAGCTGTTTTTT.

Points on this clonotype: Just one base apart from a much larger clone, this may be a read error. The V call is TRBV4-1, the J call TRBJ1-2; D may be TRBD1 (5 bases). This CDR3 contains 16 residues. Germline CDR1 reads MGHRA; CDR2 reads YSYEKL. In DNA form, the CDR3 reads TGCGTCAGCAGCCAGCATCTGACGGACACTAACTATGGCTACACCTTC. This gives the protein CVSSQHLTDTNYGYTF.

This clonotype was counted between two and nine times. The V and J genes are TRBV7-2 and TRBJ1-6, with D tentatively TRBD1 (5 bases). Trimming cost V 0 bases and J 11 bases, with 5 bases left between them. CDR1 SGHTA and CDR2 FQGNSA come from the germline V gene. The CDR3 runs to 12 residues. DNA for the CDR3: TGTGCCAGCAGCTTAGCGGGGCCACCCCTCCACTTT. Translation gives CASSLAGPPLHF.

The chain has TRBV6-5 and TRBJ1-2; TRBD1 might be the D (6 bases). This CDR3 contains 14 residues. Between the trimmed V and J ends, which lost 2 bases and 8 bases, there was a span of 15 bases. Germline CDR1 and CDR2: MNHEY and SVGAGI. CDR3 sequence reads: CASSYGARGGGYTF. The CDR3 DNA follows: TGTGCCAGCAGTTACGGGGCCAGGGGAGGCGGCTACACCTTC.

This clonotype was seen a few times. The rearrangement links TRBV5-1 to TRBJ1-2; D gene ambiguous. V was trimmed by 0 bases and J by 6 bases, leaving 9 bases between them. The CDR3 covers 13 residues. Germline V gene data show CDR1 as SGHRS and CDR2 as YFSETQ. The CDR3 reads CASSLELSDGYTF. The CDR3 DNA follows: TGCGCCAGCAGCTTGGAGCTGAGCGATGGCTACACCTTC.

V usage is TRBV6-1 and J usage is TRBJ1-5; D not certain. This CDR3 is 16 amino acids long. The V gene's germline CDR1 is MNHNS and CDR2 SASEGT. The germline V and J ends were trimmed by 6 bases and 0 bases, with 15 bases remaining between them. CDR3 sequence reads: CASSSVDRYSNQPQHF. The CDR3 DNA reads TGTGCCAGCAGCTCTGTGGACCGCTATAGCAATCAGCCCCAGCATTTT.

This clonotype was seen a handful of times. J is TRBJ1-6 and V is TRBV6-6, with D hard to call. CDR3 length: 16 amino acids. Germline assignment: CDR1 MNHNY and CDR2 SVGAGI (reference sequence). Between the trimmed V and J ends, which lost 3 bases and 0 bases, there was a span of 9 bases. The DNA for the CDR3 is TGTGCCAGCAGTTATACCGTGGCCTCCTATAATTCACCCCTCCACTTT. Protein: CASSYTVASYNSPLHF.

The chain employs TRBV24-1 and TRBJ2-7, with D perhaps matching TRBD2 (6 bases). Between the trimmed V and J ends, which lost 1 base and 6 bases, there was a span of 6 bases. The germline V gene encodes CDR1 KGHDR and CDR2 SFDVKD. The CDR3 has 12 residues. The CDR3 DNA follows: TGTGCCACCAGTGATTTCGGGAGCGAGCAGTACTTC. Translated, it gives CATSDFGSEQYF.

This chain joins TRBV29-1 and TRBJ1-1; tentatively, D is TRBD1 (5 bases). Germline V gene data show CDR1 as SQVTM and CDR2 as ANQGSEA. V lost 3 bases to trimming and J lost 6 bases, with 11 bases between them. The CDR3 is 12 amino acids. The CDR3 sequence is CSVEPGLAEAFF. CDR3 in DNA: TGCAGCGTTGAGCCAGGGCTCGCTGAAGCTTTCTTT.

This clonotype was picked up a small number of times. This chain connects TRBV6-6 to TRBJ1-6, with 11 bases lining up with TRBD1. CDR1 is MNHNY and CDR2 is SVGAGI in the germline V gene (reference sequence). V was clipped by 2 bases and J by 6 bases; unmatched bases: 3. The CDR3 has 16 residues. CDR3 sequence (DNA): TGTGCCAGCAGTTACCCGGGACAGGGGGTTAATTCACCCCTCCACTTT. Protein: CASSYPGQGVNSPLHF.

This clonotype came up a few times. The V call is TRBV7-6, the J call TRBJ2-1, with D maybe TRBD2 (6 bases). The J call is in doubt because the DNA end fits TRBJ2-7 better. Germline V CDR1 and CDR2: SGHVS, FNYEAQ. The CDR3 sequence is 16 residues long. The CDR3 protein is CASSLRRLEGHNEQYF. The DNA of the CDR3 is TGTGCCAGCAGCTTACGACGACTGGAGGGGCACAATGAGCAGTACTTC.

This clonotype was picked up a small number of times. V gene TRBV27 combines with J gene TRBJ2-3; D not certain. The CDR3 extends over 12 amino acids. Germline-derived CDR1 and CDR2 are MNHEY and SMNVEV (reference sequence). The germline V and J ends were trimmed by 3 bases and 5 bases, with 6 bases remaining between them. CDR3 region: CASSFMGDTQYF. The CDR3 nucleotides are TGTGCCAGCAGTTTTATGGGAGATACGCAGTATTTT.

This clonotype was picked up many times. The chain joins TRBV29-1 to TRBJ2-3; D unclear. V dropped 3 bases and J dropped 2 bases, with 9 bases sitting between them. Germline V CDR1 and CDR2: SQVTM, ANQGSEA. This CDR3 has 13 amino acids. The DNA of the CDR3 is TGCAGCGTTGAGAGGCTCTACACAGATACGCAGTATTTT. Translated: CSVERLYTDTQYF.

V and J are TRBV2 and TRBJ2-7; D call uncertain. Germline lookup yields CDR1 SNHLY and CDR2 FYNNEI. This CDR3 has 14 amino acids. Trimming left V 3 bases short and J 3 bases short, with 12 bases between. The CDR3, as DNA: TGTGCCAGCAGTGATCACAGTGTCTACTACGAGCAGTACTTC. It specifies CASSDHSVYYEQYF.

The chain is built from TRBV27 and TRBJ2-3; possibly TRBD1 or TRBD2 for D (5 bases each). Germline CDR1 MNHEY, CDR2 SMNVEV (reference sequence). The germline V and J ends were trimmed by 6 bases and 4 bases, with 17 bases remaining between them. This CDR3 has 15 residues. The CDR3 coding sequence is TGTGCCAGCAGGTGGGGGAAGAGCGTTTCAGATACGCAGTATTTT. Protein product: CASRWGKSVSDTQYF.